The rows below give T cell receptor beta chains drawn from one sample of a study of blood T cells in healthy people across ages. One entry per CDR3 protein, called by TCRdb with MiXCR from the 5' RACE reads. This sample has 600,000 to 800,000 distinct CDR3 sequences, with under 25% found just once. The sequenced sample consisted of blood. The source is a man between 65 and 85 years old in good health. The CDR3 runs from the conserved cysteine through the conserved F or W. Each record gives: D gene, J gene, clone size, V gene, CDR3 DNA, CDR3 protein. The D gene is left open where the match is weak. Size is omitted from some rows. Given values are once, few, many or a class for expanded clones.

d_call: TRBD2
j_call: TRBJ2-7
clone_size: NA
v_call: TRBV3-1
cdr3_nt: TGTGCCAGCAGCCACGGGACTAGCTCCGAGCAGTACTTC
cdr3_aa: CASSHGTSSEQYF

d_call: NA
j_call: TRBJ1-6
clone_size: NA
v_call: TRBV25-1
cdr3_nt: TGTGCCAGCCCCGGTAGGGGGACGTATTCACCCCTCCACTTT
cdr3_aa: CASPGRGTYSPLHF

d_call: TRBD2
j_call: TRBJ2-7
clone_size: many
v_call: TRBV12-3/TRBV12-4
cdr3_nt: TGTGCCAGCAGTTTATCTAGCGGGAGGTCGTACGAGCAGTACTTC
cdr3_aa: CASSLSSGRSYEQYF

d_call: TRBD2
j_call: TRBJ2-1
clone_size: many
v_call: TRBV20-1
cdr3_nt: TGCAGTGCTAGGGTCCCTAGCGGATACAATGAGCAGTTCTTC
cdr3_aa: CSARVPSGYNEQFF

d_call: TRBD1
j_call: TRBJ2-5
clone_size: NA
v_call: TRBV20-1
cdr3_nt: TGCAGTTGTCCGGGACAGAAAGAGACCCAGTACTTC
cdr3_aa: CSCPGQKETQYF

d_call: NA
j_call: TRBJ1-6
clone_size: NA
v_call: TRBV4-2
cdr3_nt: TGTGCCAGCAGCCAAGAACCGGGCTCCTATAATTCACCCCTCCACTTT
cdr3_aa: CASSQEPGSYNSPLHF

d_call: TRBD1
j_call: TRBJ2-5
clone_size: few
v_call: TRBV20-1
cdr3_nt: TGCAGTGCTAGTGGGACAGGGGGCAGAGAGACCCAGTACTTC
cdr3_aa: CSASGTGGRETQYF

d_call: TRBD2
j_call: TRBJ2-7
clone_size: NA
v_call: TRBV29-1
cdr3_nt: TGCAGCGTTGAAGGAGCGGGACCGATGTCCTACGAGCAGTACTTC
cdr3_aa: CSVEGAGPMSYEQYF

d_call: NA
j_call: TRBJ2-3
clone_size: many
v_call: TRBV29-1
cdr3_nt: TGCAGCGTTGCTCCGGGACAAAGCACAGATACGCAGTATTTT
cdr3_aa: CSVAPGQSTDTQYF

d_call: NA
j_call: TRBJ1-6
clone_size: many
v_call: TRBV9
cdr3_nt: TGTGCCAGCAGCGTAGCCGGGATTAATTCACCCCTCCACTTT
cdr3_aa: CASSVAGINSPLHF

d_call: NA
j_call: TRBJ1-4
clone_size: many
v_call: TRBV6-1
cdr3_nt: TGTGCCAGCAGGATGGGGGGTTCAGGGGAAAAACTGTTTTTT
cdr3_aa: CASRMGGSGEKLFF

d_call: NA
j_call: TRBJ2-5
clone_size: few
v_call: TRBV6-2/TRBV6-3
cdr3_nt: TGTGCCAGCAGTTACTCTGGGGATGAGACCCAGTACTTC
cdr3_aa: CASSYSGDETQYF

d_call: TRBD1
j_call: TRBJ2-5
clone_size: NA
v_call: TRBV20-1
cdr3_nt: TGCAGTGCTAGGACAGGGGGGATTGAGACCCAGTACTTC
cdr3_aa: CSARTGGIETQYF

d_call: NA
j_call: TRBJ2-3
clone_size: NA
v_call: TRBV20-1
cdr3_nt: TGCAGTGCTGGCCCACCCACAGATACGCAGTATTTT
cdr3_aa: CSAGPPTDTQYF

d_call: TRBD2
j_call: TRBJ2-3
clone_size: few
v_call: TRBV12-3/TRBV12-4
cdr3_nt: TGTGCCAGCAGTTGGACTAGCGGGACTACGACAGATACGCAGTATTTT
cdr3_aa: CASSWTSGTTTDTQYF

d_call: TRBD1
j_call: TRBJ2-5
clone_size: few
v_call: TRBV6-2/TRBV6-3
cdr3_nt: TGTGCCAGCAGTTGGGGCACAGGGGTCGAGACCCAGTACTTC
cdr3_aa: CASSWGTGVETQYF

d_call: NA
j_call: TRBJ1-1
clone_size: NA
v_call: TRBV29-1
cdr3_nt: TGCAGCGTTTATGGACAGATGAACACTGAAGCTTTCTTT
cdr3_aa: CSVYGQMNTEAFF

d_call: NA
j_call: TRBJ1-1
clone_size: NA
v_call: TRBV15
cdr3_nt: TGTGCCACATCGAGCAGTATGAACACTGAAGCTTTCTTT
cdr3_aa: CATSSSMNTEAFF

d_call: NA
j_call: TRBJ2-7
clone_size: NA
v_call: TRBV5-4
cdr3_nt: TGTGCCAGCAGCTCACTCCGTAAGGGCAGCGGGTACGAGCAGTACTTC
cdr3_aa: CASSSLRKGSGYEQYF

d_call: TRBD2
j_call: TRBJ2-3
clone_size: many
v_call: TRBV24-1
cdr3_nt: TGTGCCACCAGTGATTTGGGGCACCCCGGGACTAGCGGGAGGAAAGAAGATACGCAGTATTTT
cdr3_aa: CATSDLGHPGTSGRKEDTQYF

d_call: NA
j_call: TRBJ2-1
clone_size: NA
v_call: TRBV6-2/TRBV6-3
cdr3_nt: TGTGCCAGCAGTGATCCCTCCGGGAGTGGGGGTGAGCAGTTCTTC
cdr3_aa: CASSDPSGSGGEQFF

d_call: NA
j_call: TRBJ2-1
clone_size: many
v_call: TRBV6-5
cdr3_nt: TGTGCCAGCAGACCTTCGGGAAGCTCCTACAATGAGCAGTTCTTC
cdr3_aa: CASRPSGSSYNEQFF

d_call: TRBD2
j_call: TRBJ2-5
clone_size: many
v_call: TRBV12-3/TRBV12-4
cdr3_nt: TGTGCCAGCGGGCCACAACTAGCGGGAGTAGAGACCCAGTACTTC
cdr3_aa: CASGPQLAGVETQYF

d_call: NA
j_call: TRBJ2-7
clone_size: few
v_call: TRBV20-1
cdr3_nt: TGCAGTGCTTGGATGGAGGGTGGGAGTTACGAGCAGTACTTC
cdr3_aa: CSAWMEGGSYEQYF

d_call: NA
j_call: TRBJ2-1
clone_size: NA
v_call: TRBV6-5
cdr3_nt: TGTGCCAGCAGTTATGGGGCGGAAGCCTACAATGAGCAGTTCTTC
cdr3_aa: CASSYGAEAYNEQFF

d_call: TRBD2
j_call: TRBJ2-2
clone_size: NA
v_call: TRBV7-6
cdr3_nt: TGTGCCAGCAGCTTAGAAGGTAGCGGGGCGAACACCGGGGAGCTGTTTTTT
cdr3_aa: CASSLEGSGANTGELFF

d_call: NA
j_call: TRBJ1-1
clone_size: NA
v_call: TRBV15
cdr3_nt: TGTGCCACCAGCAGTCACAGGGAAGGGAACACTGAAGCTTTCTTT
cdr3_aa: CATSSHREGNTEAFF